This T cell receptor beta chain comes out of a study of T cell responses to AZD1222 COVID-19 vaccine. This clone was counted once. The antigen remains unidentified. The study, taken as a whole, reports: It was only a handful of AZD1222 recipients who were seropositive at baseline. Clonal diversity may have been underestimated in mostly white British donors.

The V and J ends lost 1 base and 3 bases respectively, with 11 bases between them. This CDR3 comprises 16 residues. Germline CDR1 SGHRS, CDR2 YFSETQ. TCRdb's copy holds only in-frame clones and misses some; the assay was immunoSEQ multiplex PCR. This table has approximately 150,000 clones, 75% to 90% appearing once. Sequencing was performed on peripheral blood, taken on day 0 of AZD1222 vaccination. This sequence joins TRBV5-1 and TRBJ1-6; D possibly corresponds to TRBD1 (5 bases). This sequence was found in an adult in good health. Here the CDR3 reads CASSLLGEYYNSPLHF. CDR3 coding DNA: TGCGCCAGCAGCTTGTTGGGGGAGTACTATAATTCACCCCTCCACTTT.